The clone carrying this TCR beta chain has a handful of counts. Its antigen is as yet unknown. The sample comes from a study of shared clonotypes between healthy human individuals. General observations from the study: Richness estimates generally favored naive over memory subsets.

The authors loaded 150 to 250 ng DNA, tens of thousands of T cell genomes, into sorted-subset replicate PCRs. Sequencing was performed with immunoSEQ multiplex PCR; in TCRdb, only in-frame clones are kept and a portion is missing. Of about 730,000 clones listed, roughly two thirds are singletons. V lost 0 bases, J lost 0 bases, and 10 bases lay in between. The CDR3 sequence is 16 residues long. Germline CDR1 reads SGDLS; CDR2 reads YYNGEE. Input material: memory CD4+ T cells sorted from blood. As for subset: CD45RA-negative fraction. The chain combines TRBV9 with TRBJ1-3, with D unclear. This clonotype was obtained from a woman in her twenties or thirties in good health. The CDR3 sequence is CASSVASRVSGNTIYF. In nucleotides, the CDR3 is TGTGCCAGCAGCGTAGCCTCGAGGGTCTCTGGAAACACCATATATTTT.